The rows below give T cell receptor beta chains drawn from one sample of a study of shared clonotypes between healthy human individuals. The method was immunoSEQ multiplex PCR; TCRdb's version includes in-frame clones alone and lacks a portion of them. The sample lists fewer than 1.6 million clones; 98% to 99% were seen once. Sequenced sample: naive CD4+ T cells sorted from blood. Receptors originate from a man aged 25 to 45 in good health. The CDR3 runs from the conserved cysteine through the conserved F or W. Each record gives: clone size, V gene, D gene, J gene, CDR3 DNA, CDR3 protein. A D gene is named only where the DNA matches it firmly. Only part of the rows carry a size: once, few, many, or a class if the clone is expanded.

>-|TRBV7-8|-|TRBJ2-1
TGTGCCAGCAGCTGGCAGGCGTCCTACAATGAGCAGTTCTTC
CASSWQASYNEQFF
>-|TRBV6-5|-|TRBJ2-7
-
CASSSSVGEQYF
>-|TRBV10-3|TRBD2|TRBJ2-3
TGTGCCATCAGGAAACTAGCGGGAGGGCCGGGTGATACGCAGTATTTT
CAIRKLAGGPGDTQYF
>-|TRBV29-1|-|TRBJ1-1
TGCAGCGCCAAACCCACAGGGAATTTGAACACTGAAGCTTTCTTT
CSAKPTGNLNTEAFF
>-|TRBV18|TRBD1|TRBJ1-5
TGTGCCAGCTCACCGGGACAGGGGTCTGAGCCCCAGCATTTT
CASSPGQGSEPQHF
>-|TRBV11-2|-|TRBJ2-7
TGTGCCAGCAGGAAGCTTGGGGCTCTGCACCGGGGAGGCTACGAGCAGTACTTC
CASRKLGALHRGGYEQYF
>-|TRBV7-2|-|TRBJ2-1
TGTGCCAGCAGCTACGAAGGACTTACATACAATGAGCAGTTCTTC
CASSYEGLTYNEQFF
>-|TRBV29-1|-|TRBJ2-3
TGCAGCGCCGTAGGGGTACAGGGTAAAAGAGCAGATACGCAGTATTTT
CSAVGVQGKRADTQYF
>-|TRBV11-1|-|TRBJ2-1
TGTGCGACAACCCCTGGAGGGGGATACAATGAGCAGTTCTTC
CATTPGGGYNEQFF
>-|TRBV6-1|-|TRBJ2-7
TGTGCCAGCAGAACGGGGTTCTACGAGCAGTACTTC
CASRTGFYEQYF
>-|TRBV11-2|-|TRBJ2-2
TGTGCCAGCAGCCCGATTCGGGTCAGCACCGGGGAGCTGTTTTTT
CASSPIRVSTGELFF
>-|TRBV7-2|TRBD2|TRBJ2-1
TGTGCCAGCAGCCCGCTTCGTAATAGCGGGATGTCTTACAATGAGCAGTTCTTC
CASSPLRNSGMSYNEQFF
>-|TRBV18|-|TRBJ1-4
TGTGCCAGCTCATTTACGGCCCGGGTCTCGACTAATGAAAAACTGTTTTTT
CASSFTARVSTNEKLFF
>once|TRBV28|TRBD1|TRBJ1-5
TGTGCCAGCAGCCGGACAGGGGGCAATCAGCCCCAGCATTTT
CASSRTGGNQPQHF
>-|TRBV28|TRBD1|TRBJ1-2
TGTGCCAGCAGTTATACAGGGGCTGGGGGCTACACCTTC
CASSYTGAGGYTF
>-|TRBV7-2|TRBD2|TRBJ2-5
TGTGCCAGCAGCTACCGGCCGGGCGGGGGGGAGACCCAGTACTTC
CASSYRPGGGETQYF
>-|TRBV5-4|-|TRBJ2-7
TGTGCCAGCAGCTTAGCGGGTAACCCCTACGAGCAGTACTTC
CASSLAGNPYEQYF
>-|TRBV13|TRBD1|TRBJ1-1
TGTGCCAGCAGCGAGACCCTCTCACAGGGGAGGTTCGGGAACACTGAAGCTTTCTTT
CASSETLSQGRFGNTEAFF
>-|TRBV18|-|TRBJ2-5
TGTGCCAGCTCACCATCTCTGGGGGAGACCCAGTACTTC
CASSPSLGETQYF
>-|TRBV7-9|TRBD1|TRBJ2-7
TGTGCCAGCAGCTTCTACAGGGGCCTCTTCTACGAGCAGTACTTC
CASSFYRGLFYEQYF
>-|TRBV5-1|TRBD1|TRBJ1-2
TGCGCCAGCAGGGGACAGGGTTGGGATGGCTACACCTTC
CASRGQGWDGYTF
>-|TRBV11-3|-|TRBJ2-7
TGTGCCAGCAGCACCTGGCAGGGGTGGTACGAGCAGTACTTC
CASSTWQGWYEQYF
>-|TRBV6-1|-|TRBJ2-6
TGTGCCACCGCCCAGTCTGGGGCCAACGTCCTGACTTTC
CATAQSGANVLTF
>-|TRBV27|-|TRBJ2-5
TGTGCCAGCAGTTTATCCAGAGAAGAGACCCAGTACTTC
CASSLSREETQYF
>-|TRBV6-5|TRBD1|TRBJ1-2
TGTGCCAGCAGTTACCTCCCAGTGACAGGGAAATCCGGCTACACCTTC
CASSYLPVTGKSGYTF
>-|TRBV29-1|TRBD1|TRBJ2-5
TGCAGCGTTGAAGTGTTAGGACAGGCATTCCAAGAGACCCAGTACTTC
CSVEVLGQAFQETQYF
>once|TRBV7-2|-|TRBJ2-2
TGTGCCAGCAGCTTAGAGAGGAGCGGGGAGCTGTTTTTT
CASSLERSGELFF
>-|TRBV9|TRBD1|TRBJ1-5
TGTGCCAGCAGCGTAGATTGGGACAGGGGCCGCCCCCAGCATTTT
CASSVDWDRGRPQHF
>-|TRBV2|TRBD1|TRBJ2-7
TGTGCCAGCTTGATTGGGACAGGTGTCTACGAGCAGTACTTC
CASLIGTGVYEQYF